This T cell receptor beta chain stems from a study of T cell changes during pregnancy in multiple sclerosis. Sequencing used immunoSEQ multiplex PCR; TCRdb keeps in-frame clones, though not all of them. The table lists approximately 100,000 clones, 91% of them singletons. The CDR3 length is 17 residues. V dropped 1 base and J dropped 2 bases, with 16 bases sitting between them. Germline V gives CDR1 LNHNV, CDR2 YYDKDF (reference sequence). Sample: peripheral blood, taken in the second trimester of pregnancy. The clonotype comes from a female donor with multiple sclerosis, enrolled in a pregnancy study. This chain uses TRBV15 with TRBJ2-3, with D maybe TRBD2 (7 bases). The CDR3 coding sequence is TGTGCCACCAGCAGAGTTGGGGGGGGCGAGGTCACAGATACGCAGTATTTT. It codes for CATSRVGGGEVTDTQYF.